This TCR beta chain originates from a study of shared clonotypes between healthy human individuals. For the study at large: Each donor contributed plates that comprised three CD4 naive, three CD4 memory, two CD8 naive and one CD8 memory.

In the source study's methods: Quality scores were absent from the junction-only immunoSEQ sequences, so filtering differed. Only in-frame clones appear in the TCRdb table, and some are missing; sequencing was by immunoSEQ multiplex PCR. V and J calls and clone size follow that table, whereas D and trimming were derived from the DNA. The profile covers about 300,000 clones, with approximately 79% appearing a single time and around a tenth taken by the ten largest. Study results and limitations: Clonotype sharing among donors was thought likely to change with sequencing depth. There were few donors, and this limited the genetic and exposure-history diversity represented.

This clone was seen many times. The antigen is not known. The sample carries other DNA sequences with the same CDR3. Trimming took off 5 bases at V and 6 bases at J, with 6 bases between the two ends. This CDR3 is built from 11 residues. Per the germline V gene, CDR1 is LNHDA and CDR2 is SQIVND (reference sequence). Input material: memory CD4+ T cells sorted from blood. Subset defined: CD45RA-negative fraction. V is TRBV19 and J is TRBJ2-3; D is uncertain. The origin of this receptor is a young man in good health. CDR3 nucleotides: TGTGCCAGTAGTGCCACCGATACGCAGTATTTT. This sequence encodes CASSATDTQYF.